A selection of T cell receptor beta chains follows, all from one sample in a study of cytomegalovirus exposure and HLA in healthy donors. Sequencing was performed with immunoSEQ multiplex PCR; in TCRdb, only in-frame clones are kept and a portion is missing. The sample has roughly 130,000 clones; about three quarters are singletons. The sequenced material came from PBMCs. The receptors originated from a male donor in good health and CMV-seropositive. The CDR3 runs from the conserved cysteine through the conserved F or W. The order of the fields is D gene, V gene, clone size, J gene, CDR3 protein, CDR3 DNA. D genes are given only for firm matches. The listing skips clone size in some rows; elsewhere it reads once, few, many or a size class.

D gene: -; V gene: TRBV19; clone size: few; J gene: TRBJ1-5; CDR3 protein: CASNRPGLNQPQHF; CDR3 DNA: TGTGCCAGTAATAGGCCCGGACTGAATCAGCCCCAGCATTTT
D gene: -; V gene: TRBV7-9; clone size: -; J gene: TRBJ1-1; CDR3 protein: CSSSATGMLGFF; CDR3 DNA: TGTTCCAGCAGCGCGACTGGAATGCTAGGTTTCTTT
D gene: -; V gene: TRBV5-1; clone size: -; J gene: TRBJ2-3; CDR3 protein: CASSWQDIASDTQYF; CDR3 DNA: TGCGCCAGCAGCTGGCAGGACATTGCTTCAGATACGCAGTATTTT
D gene: TRBD1; V gene: TRBV10-3; clone size: once; J gene: TRBJ2-7; CDR3 protein: CAIGDRSGQRYYEQYF; CDR3 DNA: TGTGCCATCGGGGACCGCTCGGGACAGCGATACTACGAGCAGTACTTC
D gene: -; V gene: TRBV2; clone size: -; J gene: TRBJ2-2; CDR3 protein: CASSPDRLGGELFF; CDR3 DNA: TGTGCCAGCAGTCCTGACAGGCTGGGCGGGGAGCTGTTTTTT
D gene: TRBD2; V gene: TRBV11-1; clone size: -; J gene: TRBJ2-3; CDR3 protein: CASRIAGATDTQYF; CDR3 DNA: TGTGCCAGCAGAATAGCGGGAGCCACAGATACGCAGTATTTT
D gene: TRBD2; V gene: TRBV5-4; clone size: -; J gene: TRBJ2-1; CDR3 protein: CASSSSGGTYNEQFF; CDR3 DNA: TGTGCCAGCAGCTCCAGCGGGGGAACCTACAATGAGCAGTTCTTC
D gene: TRBD2; V gene: TRBV7-2; clone size: -; J gene: TRBJ2-7; CDR3 protein: CASSLAGGYEQYF; CDR3 DNA: TGTGCCAGCAGTCTAGCGGGAGGCTACGAGCAGTACTTC
D gene: -; V gene: TRBV19; clone size: -; J gene: TRBJ1-6; CDR3 protein: CASSTPPRRGVSPLHF; CDR3 DNA: TGTGCCAGTAGTACCCCCCCACGCAGGGGAGTTTCACCCCTCCACTTT
D gene: -; V gene: TRBV27; clone size: once; J gene: TRBJ2-7; CDR3 protein: CASSPSVFDEQYF; CDR3 DNA: TGTGCCAGCAGTCCCTCGGTTTTCGACGAGCAGTACTTC
D gene: -; V gene: TRBV27; clone size: -; J gene: TRBJ1-1; CDR3 protein: CASSLNGVPWATEAFF; CDR3 DNA: TGTGCCAGCAGTCTCAACGGGGTCCCGTGGGCCACTGAAGCTTTCTTT
D gene: TRBD1; V gene: TRBV25-1; clone size: -; J gene: TRBJ1-2; CDR3 protein: CASSEFNPPDRNYGYTF; CDR3 DNA: TGTGCCAGCAGTGAATTTAACCCCCCGGACAGGAACTATGGCTACACCTTC
D gene: TRBD1; V gene: TRBV7-6; clone size: -; J gene: TRBJ2-5; CDR3 protein: CASSWTGQETQYF; CDR3 DNA: TGTGCCAGCAGCTGGACAGGACAAGAGACCCAGTACTTC
D gene: -; V gene: TRBV6-4; clone size: many; J gene: TRBJ1-5; CDR3 protein: CASSDSPNQPQHF; CDR3 DNA: TGTGCCAGCAGTGACTCCCCTAATCAGCCCCAGCATTTT
D gene: TRBD2; V gene: TRBV6-1; clone size: -; J gene: TRBJ2-3; CDR3 protein: CASSELGGYTDTQYF; CDR3 DNA: TGTGCCAGCAGTGAATTGGGGGGGTACACAGATACGCAGTATTTT
D gene: -; V gene: TRBV6-1; clone size: -; J gene: TRBJ2-3; CDR3 protein: CASSERERLVDTQYF; CDR3 DNA: TGTGCCAGCAGTGAAAGGGAGAGACTAGTCGATACGCAGTATTTT
D gene: TRBD1; V gene: TRBV11-3; clone size: -; J gene: TRBJ2-3; CDR3 protein: CASSPTGSQSTDTQYF; CDR3 DNA: TGTGCCAGCAGCCCGACAGGGTCCCAAAGCACAGATACGCAGTATTTT
D gene: -; V gene: TRBV28; clone size: -; J gene: TRBJ2-5; CDR3 protein: CASRVPGQEAQYF; CDR3 DNA: TGTGCCAGCAGGGTACCAGGGCAAGAGGCCCAGTACTTC
D gene: -; V gene: TRBV14; clone size: -; J gene: TRBJ2-7; CDR3 protein: CASSQGAVGGSGQYF; CDR3 DNA: TGTGCCAGCAGCCAAGGAGCGGTTGGGGGGTCCGGGCAGTACTTC
D gene: TRBD2; V gene: TRBV10-3; clone size: -; J gene: TRBJ2-7; CDR3 protein: CAISVGRTSGTYEQYF; CDR3 DNA: TGTGCCATCTCAGTCGGAAGGACTAGCGGAACCTACGAGCAGTACTTC
D gene: -; V gene: TRBV6-1; clone size: -; J gene: TRBJ1-1; CDR3 protein: CASQYTEAFF; CDR3 DNA: TGTGCCAGCCAGTACACTGAAGCTTTCTTT
D gene: TRBD2; V gene: TRBV2; clone size: -; J gene: TRBJ2-5; CDR3 protein: CASRGPGLAGEAQETQYF; CDR3 DNA: TGTGCCAGCAGGGGACCGGGACTAGCGGGAGAGGCCCAAGAGACCCAGTACTTC
D gene: TRBD1; V gene: TRBV28; clone size: -; J gene: TRBJ1-2; CDR3 protein: CASSRQGYGYTF; CDR3 DNA: TGTGCCAGCAGCCGACAGGGGTATGGCTACACCTTC
D gene: -; V gene: TRBV5-1; clone size: -; J gene: TRBJ2-7; CDR3 protein: CASSLVGGTLTYEQYF; CDR3 DNA: TGCGCCAGCAGCTTGGTCGGCGGAACACTCACCTACGAGCAGTACTTC
D gene: TRBD1; V gene: TRBV6-5; clone size: few; J gene: TRBJ2-7; CDR3 protein: CASSPGQGRYEQYF; CDR3 DNA: TGTGCCAGCAGTCCGGGACAGGGTCGGTACGAGCAGTACTTC
D gene: -; V gene: TRBV9; clone size: -; J gene: TRBJ2-1; CDR3 protein: CASSPPRGNYNEQFF; CDR3 DNA: TGTGCCAGCAGCCCCCCCCGCGGAAATTACAATGAGCAGTTCTTC
D gene: -; V gene: TRBV18; clone size: -; J gene: TRBJ1-2; CDR3 protein: CASSPGFLESYGYTF; CDR3 DNA: -
D gene: TRBD2; V gene: TRBV5-1; clone size: -; J gene: TRBJ2-5; CDR3 protein: CASSLGTSGSEGTQYF; CDR3 DNA: TGCGCCAGCAGCCTAGGGACTAGCGGGAGTGAGGGGACCCAGTACTTC
D gene: TRBD2; V gene: TRBV5-4; clone size: few; J gene: TRBJ2-5; CDR3 protein: CASSLRLAGGGETQYF; CDR3 DNA: TGTGCCAGCAGCTTGCGGCTAGCGGGGGGAGGGGAGACCCAGTACTTC
D gene: -; V gene: TRBV6-5; clone size: -; J gene: TRBJ1-2; CDR3 protein: CASSYGRVHGYTF; CDR3 DNA: TGTGCCAGCAGTTACGGCAGGGTTCATGGCTACACCTTC
D gene: -; V gene: TRBV9; clone size: few; J gene: TRBJ1-1; CDR3 protein: CASSVGTGFMNTEAFF; CDR3 DNA: TGTGCCAGCAGCGTAGGAACAGGGTTCATGAACACTGAAGCTTTCTTT
D gene: TRBD1; V gene: TRBV6-5; clone size: -; J gene: TRBJ1-4; CDR3 protein: CASRRTGFNEKLFF; CDR3 DNA: TGTGCCAGCAGAAGGACAGGGTTTAATGAAAAACTGTTTTTT
D gene: TRBD2; V gene: TRBV7-3; clone size: -; J gene: TRBJ2-3; CDR3 protein: CASSSGLAGGVDTQYF; CDR3 DNA: TGTGCCAGCAGCTCAGGACTAGCGGGAGGGGTGGATACGCAGTATTTT
D gene: TRBD1; V gene: TRBV9; clone size: -; J gene: TRBJ2-5; CDR3 protein: CASSLWDRQETQYF; CDR3 DNA: TGTGCCAGCAGTCTATGGGACAGACAAGAGACCCAGTACTTC
D gene: TRBD2; V gene: TRBV7-9; clone size: -; J gene: TRBJ2-3; CDR3 protein: CSSSIGTSGIGLAQYF; CDR3 DNA: TGTTCCAGCAGCATCGGGACTAGCGGAATAGGATTGGCGCAGTATTTT
D gene: -; V gene: TRBV4-1; clone size: few; J gene: TRBJ2-7; CDR3 protein: CASSQDPYYEQYF; CDR3 DNA: TGCGCCAGCAGCCAAGATCCCTACTACGAGCAGTACTTC
D gene: TRBD1; V gene: TRBV5-1; clone size: -; J gene: TRBJ1-6; CDR3 protein: CASRSGTGNYNSPLHF; CDR3 DNA: TGCGCCAGCAGAAGTGGGACAGGGAACTATAATTCACCCCTCCACTTT
D gene: -; V gene: TRBV6-5; clone size: -; J gene: TRBJ2-7; CDR3 protein: CASRGLGRAYEQYF; CDR3 DNA: TGTGCCAGCAGAGGACTTGGAAGAGCCTACGAGCAGTACTTC
D gene: TRBD2; V gene: TRBV7-6; clone size: few; J gene: TRBJ2-7; CDR3 protein: CASSLDAGDSYEQYF; CDR3 DNA: TGTGCCAGCAGCTTAGACGCGGGGGACTCCTACGAGCAGTACTTC
D gene: TRBD2; V gene: TRBV9; clone size: -; J gene: TRBJ2-1; CDR3 protein: CASSRSGGIPYNEQFF; CDR3 DNA: TGTGCCAGCAGCCGTAGCGGGGGAATCCCCTACAATGAGCAGTTCTTC
D gene: -; V gene: TRBV2; clone size: -; J gene: TRBJ2-3; CDR3 protein: CASTVDSSSTDTQYF; CDR3 DNA: TGTGCCAGCACCGTAGACAGCTCTAGCACAGATACGCAGTATTTT
D gene: -; V gene: TRBV7-8; clone size: -; J gene: TRBJ2-3; CDR3 protein: CASTRGRTDTQYF; CDR3 DNA: TGTGCCAGCACCCGCGGTCGAACAGATACGCAGTATTTT
D gene: -; V gene: TRBV7-6; clone size: -; J gene: TRBJ1-2; CDR3 protein: CASSSLDSSYGYTF; CDR3 DNA: TGTGCCAGCAGCTCCCTCGACTCCAGCTATGGCTACACCTTC